The 11 T cell receptor beta chains below were found in one sample sequenced in a study of OX40 agonist ivuxolimab in advanced cancers. The data were produced by immunoSEQ multiplex PCR, yet TCRdb's version contains in-frame clones alone and is incomplete. The sample has 55,000 to 65,000 clones, around 87% seen once. The sample in question was CD4+ or CD8+ T cells sorted from blood, obtained in a trial of the OX40 agonist ivuxolimab. All receptors derive from an adult with an advanced solid tumor such as melanoma, head and neck, liver or kidney cancer.

The chain is built from TRBV15 and TRBJ2-3, with 10 bases fitting TRBD2. Germline CDR1 reads LNHNV; CDR2 reads YYDKDF (reference sequence). V trimming: 0 bases; J trimming: 0 bases; junction bases outside the gene matches: 6. The CDR3 loop spans 18 amino acids. The CDR3 DNA follows: TGTGCCACCAGCAGAGAGAGCGGGGGGGGTTTTAGCACAGATACGCAGTATTTT. Translated, it gives CATSRESGGGFSTDTQYF.

The rearrangement joins TRBV6-5 to TRBJ1-4; D might be TRBD1 (5 bases). CDR3 length: 13 residues. Per the germline V gene, CDR1 is MNHEY and CDR2 is SVGAGI. V shed 5 bases and J shed 7 bases, with 11 bases lying between them. Here the CDR3 reads CASSRGFREKLFF. The CDR3 DNA reads TGTGCCAGCAGTCGGGGGTTTCGTGAAAAACTGTTTTTT.

The rearrangement links TRBV25-1 to TRBJ1-1; no clear D. This CDR3 is 11 amino acids long. Germline-derived CDR1 and CDR2 are MGHDK and SYGVNS. V was trimmed by 5 bases and J by 3 bases, leaving 4 bases between them. The CDR3 is CASSSYTEAFF. CDR3 DNA: TGTGCCAGCAGTTCCTACACTGAAGCTTTCTTT.

The chain joins TRBV20-1 to TRBJ2-3; D ambiguous. V shed 4 bases and J shed 5 bases, with 7 bases lying between them. Germline CDR1 and CDR2: DFQATT and SNEGSKA (reference sequence). The CDR3 has 11 amino acids. The CDR3 protein is CSATWGDTQYF. The CDR3, as DNA: TGCAGTGCTACCTGGGGAGATACGCAGTATTTT.

Regarding this clone: The junction does not match germline at one end; this may be a read error. The chain carries TRBV4-1 and TRBJ2-7; TRBD1 or TRBD2 may be the D gene (5 bases each). Germline assignment: CDR1 MGHRA and CDR2 YSYEKL. The CDR3 has 14 residues. The CDR3 DNA reads as TGCGCCAGCAGCCCGGTGGGGACGGCCACCCGGCTGAACTTC. Encoded protein: CASSPVGTATRLNF.

This CDR3 is CSVGQGRVTEAFF. CDR3 bases: TGCAGCGTTGGACAGGGTAGAGTCACTGAAGCTTTCTTT. This sequence joins TRBV29-1 and TRBJ1-1; 7 bases are a match to TRBD1. V was clipped by 4 bases and J by 4 bases; unmatched bases: 6. Germline assignment: CDR1 SQVTM and CDR2 ANQGSEA. The CDR3 spans 13 residues.

The chain links TRBV6-5 to TRBJ2-7; 7 bases fit TRBD2. The CDR3 runs 14 residues. In germline, CDR1 is MNHEY, CDR2 SVGAGI. V was pared by 5 bases and J by 3 bases, with 7 bases of the junction left unmatched. CDR3 nucleotides: TGTGCCAGCAGTCCTAGACTAGCACTCTACGAGCAGTACTTC. It codes for CASSPRLALYEQYF.

V and J are TRBV2 and TRBJ2-1, with D tentatively TRBD1 or TRBD2 (6 bases each). The V gene's germline CDR1 is SNHLY and CDR2 FYNNEI. The CDR3 has 15 residues. Trimming stripped 7 bases from V and 3 bases from J, with 16 bases between. The CDR3 DNA follows: TGTGCCAGCAAGGGGGGAGACTTACTCTACAATGAGCAGTTCTTC. Protein: CASKGGDLLYNEQFF. Together with reference TRBV2 and TRBJ2-1, the CDR3 gives the full variable domain: EPEVTQTPSHQVTQMGQEVILRCVPISNHLYFYWYRQILGQKVEFLVSFYNNEISEKSEIFDDQFSVERPDGSNFTLKIRSTKLEDSAMYFCASKGGDLLYNEQFFGPGTRLTVL.

V usage is TRBV4-2 and J usage is TRBJ1-1; D gene unclear. The CDR3 length is 14 residues. Per germline, CDR1 LGHNA and CDR2 YNFKEQ. V was clipped by 5 bases and J by 5 bases, with 15 bases between them. The CDR3 here is CASSLAGRGTEAFF. The CDR3 bases are TGTGCCAGCAGCTTGGCCGGTAGAGGGACTGAAGCTTTCTTT.

The chain combines TRBV28 with TRBJ1-5; D is unresolved. The length of the CDR3 is 14 residues. V was pared by 2 bases and J by 8 bases, with 13 bases between. Per germline, CDR1 MDHEN and CDR2 SYDVKM. In DNA, the CDR3 is TGTGCCAGCAGTTTAAGGTCTCTAGTAGAGCCCCAGCATTTT. It codes for CASSLRSLVEPQHF.

The J gene is TRBJ2-5, the V gene TRBV18; D is perhaps TRBD2 (6 bases). Looked up from germline, CDR1 is KGHSH and CDR2 is LQKENI. V was cut by 3 bases and J by 5 bases, with 13 bases left in between. The CDR3 has 14 residues. The DNA for the CDR3 is TGTGCCAGCTCACCGAACGGCGGAGGGGAGACCCAGTACTTC. Amino acids: CASSPNGGGETQYF.